Below, 7 T cell receptor beta chains from the same sample are listed, as sequenced in a study of blood T cells in healthy people across ages. Alongside a J-beta primer mix, a sample-barcoded 5' primer served in a second PCR lasting 7 to 11 cycles. TCRdb called the 5' RACE reads again in MiXCR, with one record for every CDR3 protein. The data contain about 2 million distinct CDR3 sequences, roughly 49% of them seen just once; the ten biggest clones take up roughly 2%. Material for sequencing was blood. The receptors were gathered from a woman aged 40 to 50 in good health.

The gene calls are TRBV7-2 and TRBJ2-5, with D tentatively TRBD2 (5 bases). V gave up 1 base and J gave up 9 bases, with 15 bases separating them. Germline assignment: CDR1 SGHTA and CDR2 FQGNSA. There are 14 residues in the CDR3. CDR3 in DNA: TGTGCCAGCAGCTTAGACGGGCAGAGGGTGTCCCAGTACTTC. Translated, it gives CASSLDGQRVSQYF. The variable domain in full, completed from reference TRBV7-2 and TRBJ2-5, reads GAGVSQSPSNKVTEKGKDVELRCDPISGHTALYWYRQSLGQGLEFLIYFQGNSAPDKSGLPSDRFSAERTGGSVSTLTIQRTQQEDSAVYLCASSLDGQRVSQYFGPGTRLLVL.

V gene TRBV28 combines with J gene TRBJ2-5; 8 positions agree with TRBD1. Germline trimming cut 10 bases from V and 3 bases from J; bases unmatched to any gene: 4. CDR1 and CDR2 (germline): MDHEN, SYDVKM. CDR3 size: 12 residues. The CDR3 sequence is CATQGAKETQYF. DNA of the CDR3: TGTGCCACCCAGGGGGCAAAAGAGACCCAGTACTTC.

CDR3 DNA sequence: TGTGCCAGCAGAGAGGGATCGCATACGCAGTATTTT. It encodes CASREGSHTQYF. V usage is TRBV28 and J usage is TRBJ2-3, with D possibly matching TRBD2 (5 bases). Germline V lookup: CDR1 MDHEN, CDR2 SYDVKM. Trimming removed 6 bases at V and 7 bases at J, with 11 bases between. CDR3 length: 12 amino acids.

V usage is TRBV4-2 and J usage is TRBJ2-4; TRBD2 matches at 10 bases. The ends lost 0 bases at V and 13 bases at J; junction bases unmatched: 12. The V gene's germline CDR1 is LGHNA and CDR2 YNFKEQ. CDR3 length: 16 residues. CDR3: CASSQDILAGVREQYF. The DNA of the CDR3 is TGTGCCAGCAGCCAAGATATTCTAGCGGGGGTACGGGAGCAGTACTTC.

The genes are TRBV7-3 and TRBJ2-3; D gene uncertain. The V gene lost 1 base and the J gene lost 0 bases, with 8 bases spanning the gap. From germline, CDR1 is SGHTA and CDR2 FQGTGA. CDR3 length: 15 residues. The CDR3 bases are TGTGCCAGCAGCTTAATGGTCACTAGCACAGATACGCAGTATTTT. This translates into CASSLMVTSTDTQYF.

The CDR3 is CASRYGQAPNEQYF. For the CDR3, the DNA is TGTGCCAGCAGATACGGACAGGCGCCCAATGAGCAGTACTTC. The J gene is TRBJ2-7, the V gene TRBV6-5; 7 bases are a match to TRBD1. From germline, CDR1 is MNHEY and CDR2 SVGAGI. With V trimmed by 6 bases and J by 7 bases, 12 bases remained unmatched. CDR3 length equals 14 residues.

The chain employs TRBV5-1 and TRBJ1-1, with 10 bases matching TRBD1. The CDR3 runs 15 residues. The germline V gene encodes CDR1 SGHRS and CDR2 YFSETQ. V lost 5 bases to trimming and J lost 0 bases; unmatched junction nucleotides: 4. The CDR3 loop reads CASRTTGGLNTEAFF. In nucleotides, the CDR3 is TGCGCCAGCAGGACGACAGGGGGCCTGAACACTGAAGCTTTCTTT.